This T cell receptor beta chain emerged from a study of T cell responses to AZD1222 COVID-19 vaccine. This CDR3 region has 14 residues. The V gene's germline CDR1 is MDHEN and CDR2 SYDVKM. Trimming cost V 10 bases and J 0 bases, with 16 bases left between them. This clone was counted once. The target antigen is unknown. Libraries were prepared by immunoSEQ multiplex PCR; TCRdb keeps only in-frame clonotypes and omits some of them. Of about 150,000 clones in the sample, over 90% were seen once. Study-wide results and limits: Mapped onto spike, vaccine-associated CD4 TCRs spanned it and were dominant at 160-218 and 743-854. Sampling that yielded the repertoires occurred only after the peak T cell response. Among those given AZD1222, only 5 to 7 were seropositive at baseline. The donor group comprised mostly white British people and more females; the analysis possibly underestimated clonal diversity.

The J gene is TRBJ2-7, the V gene TRBV28, with D possibly being TRBD2 (6 bases). This clonotype was sampled from an adult in good health. The specimen comprised peripheral blood, sampled on day 0 of AZD1222 vaccination. CDR3 sequence: CATRPGSLSYEQYF. CDR3 nucleotide sequence: TGTGCCACCCGCCCCGGGAGCCTCTCCTACGAGCAGTACTTC.